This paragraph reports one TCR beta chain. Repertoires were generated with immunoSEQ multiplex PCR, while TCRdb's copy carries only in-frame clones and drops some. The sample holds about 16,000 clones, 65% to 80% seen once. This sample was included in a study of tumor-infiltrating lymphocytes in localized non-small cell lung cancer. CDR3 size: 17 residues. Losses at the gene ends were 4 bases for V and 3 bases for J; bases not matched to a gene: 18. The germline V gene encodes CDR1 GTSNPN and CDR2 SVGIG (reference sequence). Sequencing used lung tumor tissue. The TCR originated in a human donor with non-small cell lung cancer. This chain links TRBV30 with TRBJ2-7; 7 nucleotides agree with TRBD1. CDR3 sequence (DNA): TGTGCCTGGAAACCCTCCATCATAAAGACAGGGTTCTACGAGCAGTACTTC. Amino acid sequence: CAWKPSIIKTGFYEQYF.